This T cell receptor (beta chain) comes out of a study of a mutant IDH1 vaccine in newly diagnosed glioma. Study in general: The first vaccination came 4-6 weeks after radiotherapy alone, or with temozolomide cycles. Most patients had radiochemotherapy with temozolomide before enrollment; others had one alone. V12 came at week 35, V13 at week 47.

Time point of the sample: week 47, end of study. Mutant IDH1 20-mer peptide, at 300 ug, made up each vaccine dose, with topical imiquimod. Patients were given eight vaccinations, scheduled in weeks 1, 3, 5, 7, 11, 15, 19 and 23. Some clones are missing from TCRdb's copy, which holds only in-frame ones; the method was immunoSEQ multiplex PCR. The table lists 25,000 to 35,000 clones, 80% to 85% of them singletons. This clone was counted once. Its antigen is still unknown. J gave up 7 bases and V 3 bases, and 12 bases lay outside the gene matches. Germline V gene lookup returns CDR1 SGHRS and CDR2 YFSETQ. The CDR3 is made up of 15 amino acids.

Sequences were derived from PBMCs, sampled from a glioma patient whose treatment included an IDH1 peptide vaccine. The rearrangement joins TRBV5-1 to TRBJ2-7; 8 bases fit TRBD2. This sequence was found in a man aged 25-45 years with glioma. This chain's CDR3 is CASSSGTSPSSEQYF. CDR3 in DNA: TGCGCCAGCAGCTCAGGGACTAGTCCCTCATCAGAGCAGTACTTC.